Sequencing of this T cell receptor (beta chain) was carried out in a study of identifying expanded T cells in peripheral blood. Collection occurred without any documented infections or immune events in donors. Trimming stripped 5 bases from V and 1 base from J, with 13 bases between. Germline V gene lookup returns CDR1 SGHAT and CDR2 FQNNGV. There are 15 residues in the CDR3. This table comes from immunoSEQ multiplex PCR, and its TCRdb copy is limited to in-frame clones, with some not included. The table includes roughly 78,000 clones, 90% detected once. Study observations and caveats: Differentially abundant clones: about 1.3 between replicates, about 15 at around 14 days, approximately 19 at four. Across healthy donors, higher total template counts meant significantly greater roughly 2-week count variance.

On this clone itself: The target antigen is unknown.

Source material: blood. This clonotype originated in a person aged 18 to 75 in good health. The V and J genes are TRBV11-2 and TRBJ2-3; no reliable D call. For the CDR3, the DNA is TGTGCCAGCAGCCCCAGGTTTCCGGGCACAGATACGCAGTATTTT. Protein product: CASSPRFPGTDTQYF. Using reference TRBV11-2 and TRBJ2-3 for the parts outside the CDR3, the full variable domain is EAGVAQSPRYKIIEKRQSVAFWCNPISGHATLYWYQQILGQGPKLLIQFQNNGVVDDSQLPKDRFSAERLKGVDSTLKIQPAKLEDSAVYLCASSPRFPGTDTQYFGPGTRLTVL.